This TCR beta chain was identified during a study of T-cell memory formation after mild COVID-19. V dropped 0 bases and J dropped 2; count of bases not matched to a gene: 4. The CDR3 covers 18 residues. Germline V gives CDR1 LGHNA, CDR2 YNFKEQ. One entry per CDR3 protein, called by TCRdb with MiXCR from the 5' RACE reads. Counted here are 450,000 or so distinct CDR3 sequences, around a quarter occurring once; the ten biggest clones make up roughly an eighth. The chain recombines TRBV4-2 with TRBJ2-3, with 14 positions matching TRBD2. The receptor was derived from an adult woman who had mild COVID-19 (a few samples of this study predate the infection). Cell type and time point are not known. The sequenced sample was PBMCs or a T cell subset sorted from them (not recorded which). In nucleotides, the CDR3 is TGTGCCAGCAGCCAAGACGGACTAGCGGGGGGACACACAGATACGCAGTATTTT. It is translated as CASSQDGLAGGHTDTQYF.